The source of this T cell receptor (beta chain) is a study of tumor and adjacent non-tumor tissue in lung cancer. A modified ARM-PCR protocol with three rounds of nested PCR amplified TCRbeta. Each CDR3 protein gets one entry after TCRdb re-called the multiplex PCR reads with MiXCR. This table has over 110,000 distinct CDR3 sequences, approximately 72% appearing once. The template was RNA from unsorted bulk tissue. As regards this clonotype: This may arise from a read error, as a much more abundant clone is one base away.

Per the germline V gene, CDR1 is SGHNT and CDR2 is YYREEE (reference sequence). The CDR3 extends over 16 amino acids. This clonotype was sampled from a man aged 60-69 years with small cell lung cancer. Material: lung tumor tissue. V and J are TRBV5-4 and TRBJ2-1; D might be TRBD2 (6 bases). This CDR3 reads CASSPTGLSSYNEQVF. The DNA of the CDR3 is TGTGCCAGCAGCCCTACGGGACTGAGCTCCTACAATGAGCAGGTCTTC.